This paragraph reports one T cell receptor beta chain. This clonotype turned up a few times. Its binding antigen is unknown. Base qualities are not provided; no much larger clone lies one nucleotide away. This entry belongs to a study of type 1 regulatory T cells (TCRdb year 2021). For the study in its entirety: An in vitro protocol by which a Tr1-enriched, alloantigen-specific CD4 T cell product named T-allo10 was generated was characterized in the study. T-allo10 was being evaluated clinically in patients with hematological malignancies who were receiving allogeneic hematopoietic stem cell transplantation. General findings and caveats noted by the study authors: Tr1 cells showed a more restricted TCR repertoire than non-Tr1 cells, which the study interpreted as alloantigen-induced clonal expansion.

Based on the germline V gene, the CDR1 and CDR2 sequences are SGHTA and FQGNSA. Counted from cysteine to phenylalanine, this CDR3 has 15 amino acids. The retained sequence is limited to the CDR3, 45 bases, with the frame set at the first base. V is pruned by 7 bases and J by 6 bases, leaving 7 bases of the junction without a gene match. Sequencing was carried out with an Illumina MiSeq. The public reads were quality trimmed at Q25 with fastp and then assembled into clones with MiXCR by TCRdb, keeping productive beta chains. When rows share a CDR3 protein, they turn into one entry using the most common DNA and genes. The sample contains tens of thousands of distinct CDR3 sequences, less than 25% of them found a single time. The top ten hold roughly 8% of the sample.

The sample comprised cultured type 1 regulatory T (Tr1) cells, either the whole culture or a sorted fraction (not recorded which). This specimen's cell subset or site label, interpreted: type 1 regulatory T cells sorted from the T-allo10 product. The clonotype was recovered from a human donor in good health. The rearrangement combines TRBV7-2 with TRBJ2-2; 11 middle bases align to TRBD2. The CDR3 here reads CASTTQLAGAGELFF. The bases are TGTGCCAGCACTACACAACTAGCGGGAGCCGGGGAGCTGTTTTTT.